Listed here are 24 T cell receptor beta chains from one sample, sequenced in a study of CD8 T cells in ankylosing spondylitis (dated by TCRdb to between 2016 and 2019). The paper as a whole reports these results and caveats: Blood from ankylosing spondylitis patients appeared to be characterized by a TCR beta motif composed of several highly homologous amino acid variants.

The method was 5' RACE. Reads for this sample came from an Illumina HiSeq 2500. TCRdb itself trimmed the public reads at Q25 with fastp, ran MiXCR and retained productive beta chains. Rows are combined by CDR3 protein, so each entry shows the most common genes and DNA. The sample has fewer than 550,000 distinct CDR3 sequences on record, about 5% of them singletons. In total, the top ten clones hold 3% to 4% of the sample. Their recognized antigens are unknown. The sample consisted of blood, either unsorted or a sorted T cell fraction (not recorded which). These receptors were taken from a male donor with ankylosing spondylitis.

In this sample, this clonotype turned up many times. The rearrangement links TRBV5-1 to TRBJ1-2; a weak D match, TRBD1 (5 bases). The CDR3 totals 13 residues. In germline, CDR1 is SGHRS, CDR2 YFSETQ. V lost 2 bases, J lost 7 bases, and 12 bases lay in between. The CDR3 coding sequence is TGCGCCAGCAGCTTCGGTCGGGGCGTTGGCTACACCTTC. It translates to CASSFGRGVGYTF.

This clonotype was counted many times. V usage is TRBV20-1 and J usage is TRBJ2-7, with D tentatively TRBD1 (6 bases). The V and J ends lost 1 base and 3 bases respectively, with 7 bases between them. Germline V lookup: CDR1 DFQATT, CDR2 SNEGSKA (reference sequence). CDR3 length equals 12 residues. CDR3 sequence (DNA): TGCAGTGCTAGAGTACAGGGCTACGAGCAGTACTTC. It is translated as CSARVQGYEQYF.

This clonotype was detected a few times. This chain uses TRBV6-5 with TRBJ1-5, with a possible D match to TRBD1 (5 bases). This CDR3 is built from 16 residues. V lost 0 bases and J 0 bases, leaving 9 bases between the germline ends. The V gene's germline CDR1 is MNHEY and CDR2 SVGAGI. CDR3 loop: CASSYSRQISNQPQHF. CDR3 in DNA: TGTGCCAGCAGTTACTCGAGACAGATTAGCAATCAGCCCCAGCATTTT.

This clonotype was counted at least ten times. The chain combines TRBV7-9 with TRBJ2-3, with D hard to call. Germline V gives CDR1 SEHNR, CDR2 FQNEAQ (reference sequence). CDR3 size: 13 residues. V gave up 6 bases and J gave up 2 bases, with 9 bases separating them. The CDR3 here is CASRASNTDTQYF. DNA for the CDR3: TGTGCCAGCAGGGCCAGCAACACAGATACGCAGTATTTT.

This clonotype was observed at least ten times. The CDR3 is CASSQPGRGSGYTF. The CDR3 DNA is TGTGCCAGCAGCCAACCCGGACGGGGTAGCGGCTACACCTTC. This rearrangement joins TRBV4-2 to TRBJ1-2; D not certain. The CDR3 covers 14 residues. CDR1 and CDR2 from the germline V gene are LGHNA and YNFKEQ. The ends were cut back, 2 bases at V and 8 bases at J, with 15 bases in the middle.

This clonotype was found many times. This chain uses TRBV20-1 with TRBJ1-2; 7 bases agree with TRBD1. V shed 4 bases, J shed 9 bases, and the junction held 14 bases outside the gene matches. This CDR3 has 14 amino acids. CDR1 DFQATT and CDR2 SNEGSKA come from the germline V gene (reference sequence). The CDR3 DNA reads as TGCAGTGCTACAAACAACAGGGGAACCGATAGCTACACCTTC. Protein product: CSATNNRGTDSYTF.

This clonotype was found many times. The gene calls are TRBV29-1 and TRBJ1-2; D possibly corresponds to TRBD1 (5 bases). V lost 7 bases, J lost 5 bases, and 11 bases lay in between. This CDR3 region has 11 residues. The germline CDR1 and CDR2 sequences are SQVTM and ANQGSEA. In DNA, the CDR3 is TGCAGCGCTGGGACGCAGTATGGCTACACCTTC. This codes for CSAGTQYGYTF.

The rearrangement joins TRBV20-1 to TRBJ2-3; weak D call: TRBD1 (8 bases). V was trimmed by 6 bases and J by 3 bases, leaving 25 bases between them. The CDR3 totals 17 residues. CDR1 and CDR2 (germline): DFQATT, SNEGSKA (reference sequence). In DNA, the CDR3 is TGCAGTGCGGAACGACAGGGGAGGGTAGCGAGAACAGATACGCAGTATTTT. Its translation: CSAERQGRVARTDTQYF.

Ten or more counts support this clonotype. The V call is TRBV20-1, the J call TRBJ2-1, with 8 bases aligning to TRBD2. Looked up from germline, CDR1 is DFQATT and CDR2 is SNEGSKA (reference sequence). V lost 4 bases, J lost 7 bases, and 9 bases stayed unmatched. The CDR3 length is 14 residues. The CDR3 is CSATRSGRRNEQFF. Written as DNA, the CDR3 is TGCAGTGCTACCCGGAGCGGGAGACGGAATGAGCAGTTCTTC.

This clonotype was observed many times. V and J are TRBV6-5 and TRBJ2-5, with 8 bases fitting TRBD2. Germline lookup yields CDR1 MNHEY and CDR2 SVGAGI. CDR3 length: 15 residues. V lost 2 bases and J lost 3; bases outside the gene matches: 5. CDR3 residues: CASSYTGGAKETQYF. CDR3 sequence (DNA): TGTGCCAGCAGTTACACCGGGGGGGCGAAAGAGACCCAGTACTTC.

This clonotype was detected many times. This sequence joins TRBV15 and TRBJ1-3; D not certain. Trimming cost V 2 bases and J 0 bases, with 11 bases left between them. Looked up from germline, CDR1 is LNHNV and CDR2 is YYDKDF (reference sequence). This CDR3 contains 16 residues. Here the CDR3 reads CATSRLVGGSGNTIYF. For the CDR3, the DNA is TGTGCCACCAGCAGACTTGTGGGAGGCTCTGGAAACACCATATATTTT.

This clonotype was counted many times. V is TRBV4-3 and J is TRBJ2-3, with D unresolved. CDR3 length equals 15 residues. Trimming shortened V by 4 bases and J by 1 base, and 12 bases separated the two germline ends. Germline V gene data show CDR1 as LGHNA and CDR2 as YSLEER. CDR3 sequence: CASSPSLWGTDTQYF. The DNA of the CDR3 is TGCGCCAGCAGCCCCTCTTTGTGGGGCACAGATACGCAGTATTTT.

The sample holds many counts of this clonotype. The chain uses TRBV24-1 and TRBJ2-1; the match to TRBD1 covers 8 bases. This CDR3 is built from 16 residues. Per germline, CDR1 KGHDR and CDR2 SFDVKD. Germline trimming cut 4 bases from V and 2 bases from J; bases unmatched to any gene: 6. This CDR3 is CATSDPGTGPYNEQFF. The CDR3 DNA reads TGTGCCACCAGTGACCCCGGGACAGGCCCCTACAATGAGCAGTTCTTC.

This CDR3 reads CASSGVRGGRTYEQYF. The CDR3 DNA reads TGCGCCAGCAGTGGGGTGCGTGGCGGGAGGACCTACGAGCAGTACTTC. The chain is built from TRBV10-1 and TRBJ2-7; 8 bases line up with TRBD2. V lost 4 bases and J lost 2; bases outside the gene matches: 10. Germline CDR1 reads WNHNN; CDR2 reads SYGVQD (reference sequence). This CDR3 has 16 residues.

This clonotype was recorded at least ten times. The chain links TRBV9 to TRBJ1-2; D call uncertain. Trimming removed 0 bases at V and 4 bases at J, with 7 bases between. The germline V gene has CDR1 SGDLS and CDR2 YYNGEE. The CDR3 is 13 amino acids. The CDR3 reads CASSVADGYGYTF. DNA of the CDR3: TGTGCCAGCAGCGTAGCCGATGGCTATGGCTACACCTTC.

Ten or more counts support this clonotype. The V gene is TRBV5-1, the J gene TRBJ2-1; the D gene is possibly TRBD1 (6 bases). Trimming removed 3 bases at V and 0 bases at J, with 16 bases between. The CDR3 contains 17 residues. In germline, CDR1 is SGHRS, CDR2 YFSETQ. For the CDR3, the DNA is TGCGCCAGCAGCTCGACAGGATATGAGAGCTCCTACAATGAGCAGTTCTTC. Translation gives CASSSTGYESSYNEQFF.

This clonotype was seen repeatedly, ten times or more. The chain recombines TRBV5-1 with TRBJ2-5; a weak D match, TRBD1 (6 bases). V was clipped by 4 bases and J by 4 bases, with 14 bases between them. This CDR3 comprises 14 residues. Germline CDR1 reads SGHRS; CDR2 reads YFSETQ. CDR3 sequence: CASSRYRVGETQYF. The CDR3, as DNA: TGCGCCAGCAGCCGTTACAGGGTTGGAGAGACCCAGTACTTC.

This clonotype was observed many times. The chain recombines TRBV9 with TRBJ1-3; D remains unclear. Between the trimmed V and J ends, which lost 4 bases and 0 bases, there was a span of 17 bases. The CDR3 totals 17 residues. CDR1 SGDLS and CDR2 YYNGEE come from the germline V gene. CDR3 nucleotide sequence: TGTGCCAGCAGCTCCCAGGTGACGGCCAGCTCTGGAAACACCATATATTTT. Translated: CASSSQVTASSGNTIYF.

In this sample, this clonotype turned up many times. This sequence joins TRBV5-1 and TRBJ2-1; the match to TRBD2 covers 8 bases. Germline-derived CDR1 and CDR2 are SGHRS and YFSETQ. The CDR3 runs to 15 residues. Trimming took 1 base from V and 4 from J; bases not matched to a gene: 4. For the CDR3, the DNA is TGCGCCAGCAGCTTGAACGGGGGGGGTTACAATGAGCAGTTCTTC. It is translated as CASSLNGGGYNEQFF.

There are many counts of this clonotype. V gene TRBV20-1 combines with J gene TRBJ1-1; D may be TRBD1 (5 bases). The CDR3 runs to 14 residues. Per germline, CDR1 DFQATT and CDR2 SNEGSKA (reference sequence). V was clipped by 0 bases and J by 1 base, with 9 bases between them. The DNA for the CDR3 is TGCAGTGCTAGAGAGGATACAGGGAACACTGAAGCTTTCTTT. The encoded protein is CSAREDTGNTEAFF.

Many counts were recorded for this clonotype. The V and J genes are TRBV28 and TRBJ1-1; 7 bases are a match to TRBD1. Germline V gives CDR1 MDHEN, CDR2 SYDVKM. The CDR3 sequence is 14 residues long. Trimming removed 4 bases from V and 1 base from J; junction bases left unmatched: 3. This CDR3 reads CASSSGQENTEAFF. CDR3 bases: TGTGCCAGCAGTTCTGGACAGGAGAACACTGAAGCTTTCTTT.

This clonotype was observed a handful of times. CDR3 residues: CASSRGGDSYNEQFF. CDR3 bases: TGTGCCAGCAGCCGAGGGGGGGACTCCTACAATGAGCAGTTCTTC. The rearrangement links TRBV7-8 to TRBJ2-1, with D possibly TRBD2 on 7 matching bases. The CDR3 length is 15 residues. Germline-derived CDR1 and CDR2 are SGHVS and FQNEAQ. Trimming removed 5 bases at V and 0 bases at J, with 11 bases between.

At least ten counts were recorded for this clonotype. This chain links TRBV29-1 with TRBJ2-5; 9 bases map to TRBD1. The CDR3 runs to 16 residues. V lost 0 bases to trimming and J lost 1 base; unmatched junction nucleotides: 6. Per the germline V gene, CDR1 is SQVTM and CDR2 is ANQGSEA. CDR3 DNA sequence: TGCAGCGTTGAAGATCGAAGACAGGGGGTCCAAGAGACCCAGTACTTC. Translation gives CSVEDRRQGVQETQYF.

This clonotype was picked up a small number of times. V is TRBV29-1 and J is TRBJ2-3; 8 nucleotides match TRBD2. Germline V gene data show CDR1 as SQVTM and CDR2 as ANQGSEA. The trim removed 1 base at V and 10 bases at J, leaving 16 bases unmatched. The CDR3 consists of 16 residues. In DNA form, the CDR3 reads TGCAGCGTTGAAGGGGATCCCGGGAGGGGCAAGGGGGCGCAGTATTTT. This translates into CSVEGDPGRGKGAQYF.